The 5 T cell receptor beta chains below come from one sample, sequenced in a study of a mutant IDH1 vaccine in newly diagnosed glioma. TCRdb's table, derived via immunoSEQ multiplex PCR, lists solely in-frame clones and lacks some. The data contain about 54,000 clones, around 80% of them singletons. These receptors have no identified antigens. The time point: week 23, last vaccination. A single vaccine dose contained 300 ug of mutant IDH1 20-mer peptide, and topical imiquimod was used with it. The sample in question was PBMCs, obtained from a glioma patient whose treatment included an IDH1 peptide vaccine. The receptors derive from a man aged 40-49 years with glioma.

The chain couples TRBV2 to TRBJ2-2; perhaps TRBD2 as D (6 bases). In germline, CDR1 is SNHLY, CDR2 FYNNEI. Trimming stripped 10 bases from V and 0 bases from J, with 12 bases between. CDR3 length equals 14 residues. The CDR3 bases are TGTGCCACTAGACTAGACGCGAACACCGGGGAGCTGTTTTTT. It codes for CATRLDANTGELFF.

This chain connects TRBV6-5 to TRBJ2-7; no reliable D call. Trimming removed 0 bases from V and 3 bases from J, with 6 bases in between. This CDR3 is built from 13 residues. Germline assignment: CDR1 MNHEY and CDR2 SVGAGI. CDR3 DNA: TGTGCCAGCAGTTACTCTGTCAACTACGAGCAGTACTTC. Translation gives CASSYSVNYEQYF.

This CDR3 is CASSNKGVGTDTQYF. CDR3 bases: TGTGCCAGCAGCAATAAAGGGGTAGGCACAGATACGCAGTATTTT. The gene calls are TRBV2 and TRBJ2-3; maybe TRBD1 (5 bases). The V end lost 6 bases, the J end lost 1 base, and 14 bases lay between the germline ends. The germline V gene has CDR1 SNHLY and CDR2 FYNNEI. There are 15 residues in the CDR3.

V is TRBV7-6 and J is TRBJ2-2; D remains unclear. CDR1 is SGHVS and CDR2 is FNYEAQ in the germline V gene. Trimming left V 5 bases short and J 3 bases short, with 16 bases between. The CDR3 has 16 amino acids. CDR3 protein: CASSDSTLRDTGELFF. The CDR3 nucleotides read TGTGCCAGCAGCGACTCGACTCTAAGGGACACCGGGGAGCTGTTTTTT.

This clone was picked up a small number of times. V is TRBV10-3 and J is TRBJ2-7, with D perhaps TRBD1 (6 bases). The CDR3 totals 11 residues. V gave up 8 bases and J gave up 2 bases, with 7 bases separating them. Germline values: CDR1 ENHRY, CDR2 SYGVKD. The CDR3 is CAIGQTYEQYF. The CDR3 region has the DNA TGTGCCATCGGACAGACCTACGAGCAGTACTTC.